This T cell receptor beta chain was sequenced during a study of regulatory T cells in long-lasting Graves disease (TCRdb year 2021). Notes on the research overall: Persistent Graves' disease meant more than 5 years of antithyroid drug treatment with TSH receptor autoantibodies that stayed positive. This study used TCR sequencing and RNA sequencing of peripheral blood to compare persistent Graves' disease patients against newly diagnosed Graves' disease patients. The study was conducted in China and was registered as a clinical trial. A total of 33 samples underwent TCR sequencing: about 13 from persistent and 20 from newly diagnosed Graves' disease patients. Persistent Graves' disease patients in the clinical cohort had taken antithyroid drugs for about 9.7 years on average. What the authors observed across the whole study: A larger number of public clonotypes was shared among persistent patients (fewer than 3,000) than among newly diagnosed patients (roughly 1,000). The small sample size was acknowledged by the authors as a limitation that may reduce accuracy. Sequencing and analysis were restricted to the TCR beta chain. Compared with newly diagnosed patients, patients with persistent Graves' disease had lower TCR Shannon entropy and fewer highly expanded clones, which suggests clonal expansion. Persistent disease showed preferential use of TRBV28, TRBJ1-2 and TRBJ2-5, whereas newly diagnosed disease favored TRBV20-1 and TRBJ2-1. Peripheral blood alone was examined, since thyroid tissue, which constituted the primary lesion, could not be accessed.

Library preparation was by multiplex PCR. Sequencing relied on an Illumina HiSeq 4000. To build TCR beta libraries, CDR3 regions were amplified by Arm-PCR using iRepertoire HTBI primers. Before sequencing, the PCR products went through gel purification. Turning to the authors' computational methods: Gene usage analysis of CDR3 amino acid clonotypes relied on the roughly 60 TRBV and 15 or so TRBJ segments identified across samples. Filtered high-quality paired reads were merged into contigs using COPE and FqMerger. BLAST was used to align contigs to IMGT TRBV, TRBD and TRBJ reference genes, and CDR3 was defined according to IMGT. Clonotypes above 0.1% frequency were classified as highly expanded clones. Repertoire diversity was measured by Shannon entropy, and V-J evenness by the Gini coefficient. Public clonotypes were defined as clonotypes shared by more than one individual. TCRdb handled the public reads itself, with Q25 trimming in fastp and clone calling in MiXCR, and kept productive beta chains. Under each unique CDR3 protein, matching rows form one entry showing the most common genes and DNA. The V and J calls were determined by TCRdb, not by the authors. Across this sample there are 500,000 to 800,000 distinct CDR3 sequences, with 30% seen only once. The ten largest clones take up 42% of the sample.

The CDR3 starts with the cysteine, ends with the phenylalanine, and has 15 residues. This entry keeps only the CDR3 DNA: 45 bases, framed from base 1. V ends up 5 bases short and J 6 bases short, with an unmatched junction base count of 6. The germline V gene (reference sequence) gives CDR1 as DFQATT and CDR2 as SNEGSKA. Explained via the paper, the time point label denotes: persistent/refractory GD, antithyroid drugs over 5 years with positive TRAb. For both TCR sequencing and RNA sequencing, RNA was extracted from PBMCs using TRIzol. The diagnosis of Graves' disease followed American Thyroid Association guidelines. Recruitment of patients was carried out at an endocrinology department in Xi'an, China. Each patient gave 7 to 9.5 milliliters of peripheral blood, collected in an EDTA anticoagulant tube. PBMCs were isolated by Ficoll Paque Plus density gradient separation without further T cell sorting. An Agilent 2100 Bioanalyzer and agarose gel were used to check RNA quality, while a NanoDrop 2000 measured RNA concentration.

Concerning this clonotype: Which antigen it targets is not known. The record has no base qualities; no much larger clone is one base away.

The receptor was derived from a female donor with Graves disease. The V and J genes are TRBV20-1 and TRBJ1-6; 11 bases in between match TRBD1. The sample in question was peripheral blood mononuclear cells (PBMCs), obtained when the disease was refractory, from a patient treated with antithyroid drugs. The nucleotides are TGCAGTGCTCTCGCCGGGACAGGGGGTAATTCACCCCTCCACTTT. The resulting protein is CSALAGTGGNSPLHF.